This T cell receptor beta chain derives from a study of early T cells in non-severe SARS-CoV-2 infection. Study information: From unsorted whole blood, bulk RNA was sequenced, and the chains remained unpaired.

Regarding the study as a whole: VDJdb matching skewed toward anti-spike CD8 responses, missing private and CD4 specificities.

V dropped 0 bases and J dropped 5 bases, with 5 bases sitting between them. Looked up from germline, CDR1 is SGHVS and CDR2 is FQNEAQ. The length of the CDR3 is 12 residues. This clonotype appeared many times. The antigen is undetermined. Molecules of cDNA were individually given unique molecular identifiers that were attached to them. A single record per CDR3 protein comes from TCRdb applying MiXCR to the 5' RACE reads. The data hold tens of thousands of distinct CDR3 sequences, with 3.5% to 5% observed a single time. The rearrangement joins TRBV7-8 to TRBJ2-7; no reliable D call. The origin of this receptor is an adult who was a healthcare worker with PCR-confirmed SARS-CoV-2 infection or an uninfected control (not recorded which). What was sequenced was whole blood. The CDR3 is CASSLAQNEQYF. CDR3 DNA sequence: TGTGCCAGCAGCTTAGCGCAGAACGAGCAGTACTTC.